A single sample is the source of the 25 T cell receptor beta chains below, sequenced in a study of T cell changes during pregnancy in multiple sclerosis (dated by TCRdb to the late 2010s). The library relied on the immunoSEQ multiplex PCR assay. The table comes from immuneACCESS by way of TCRdb, which keeps in-frame sequences with V and J called. Part of the clones is missing from these tables; in studies checked, under half for an unresolved V gene and the rest for unknown reasons. Present in this sample are around 56,000 clones, about 94% of which were seen just once. Clones ranked in the top ten supply about 2.5% of the sample. This specimen was CD8+ T cells from peripheral blood mononuclear cells, taken after pregnancy. These receptors all come from a female donor with multiple sclerosis, enrolled in a pregnancy study.

This clone has a single count. The rearrangement uses TRBV7-9 and TRBJ2-3; D may be TRBD2 (6 bases). Trimming stripped 10 bases from V and 4 bases from J, with 9 bases between. Germline loops: CDR1 SEHNR, CDR2 FQNEAQ (reference sequence). The CDR3 covers 11 residues. In DNA, the CDR3 is TGTGCCACTGGAGGGGCAGATACGCAGTATTTT. Protein sequence: CATGGADTQYF.

The rearrangement joins TRBV5-1 to TRBJ2-6, with 7 bases fitting TRBD1. Unmatched junction bases numbered 0, after V lost 0 bases and J lost 0 bases. Germline V CDR1 and CDR2: SGHRS, YFSETQ. The CDR3 extends over 16 amino acids. CDR3 sequence reads: CASSLGTGSGANVLTF. The CDR3 DNA reads TGCGCCAGCAGCTTGGGGACAGGCTCTGGGGCCAACGTCCTGACTTTC.

This chain uses TRBV6-1 with TRBJ2-1; the match to TRBD2 covers 8 bases. The CDR3 loop spans 15 amino acids. Trimming removed 8 bases from V and 5 bases from J; junction bases left unmatched: 11. Germline loops: CDR1 MNHNS, CDR2 SASEGT. The CDR3 DNA is TGTGCCAGCTCGGGGGGGTGGAGGCGGGACAATGAGCAGTTCTTC. Encoded protein: CASSGGWRRDNEQFF.

The CDR3 region has the DNA TGTGCCAGCAGCTTACGTCAGGGGGCCTCAGATACGCAGTATTTT. Its translation is CASSLRQGASDTQYF. This sequence joins TRBV11-2 and TRBJ2-3; 8 bases map to TRBD1. This CDR3 spans 15 amino acids. Germline trimming cut 2 bases from V and 4 bases from J; bases unmatched to any gene: 5. The germline V gene has CDR1 SGHAT and CDR2 FQNNGV.

This chain links TRBV4-2 with TRBJ1-2; possible D gene TRBD1, 6 bases. Germline V CDR1 and CDR2: LGHNA, YNFKEQ. V gave up 8 bases and J gave up 3 bases, with 22 bases separating them. The CDR3 loop spans 16 amino acids. CDR3 bases: TGTGCCAGCGGTTCGGCTAAACCCAGGGGCGACTATGGCTACACCTTC. Its protein is CASGSAKPRGDYGYTF.

The chain couples TRBV6-4 to TRBJ2-7; D may be TRBD2 (5 bases). Trimming took 0 bases from V and 3 from J, leaving 9 bases between them. The CDR3 sequence is 14 residues long. CDR1 and CDR2 (germline): MRHNA, SNTAGT. The CDR3 bases are TGTGCCAGCAGTGACTCTCGGGGTTTCTACGAGCAGTACTTC. It encodes CASSDSRGFYEQYF.

V and J are TRBV5-4 and TRBJ2-7, with D tentatively TRBD1 (5 bases). There are 13 residues in the CDR3. From germline, CDR1 is SGHNT and CDR2 YYREEE (reference sequence). Between the trimmed V and J ends, which lost 3 bases and 5 bases, there was a span of 12 bases. CDR3 in DNA: TGTGCCAGCAGCTACCACAGGACCGACGAGCAGTACTTC. It is translated as CASSYHRTDEQYF.

The chain recombines TRBV6-5 with TRBJ1-5; maybe TRBD1 (5 bases). The germline V and J ends were trimmed by 5 bases and 7 bases, with 12 bases remaining between them. CDR1 is MNHEY, CDR2 SVGAGI, per germline. The CDR3 is 13 amino acids. The CDR3 sequence: CASSGSRGQPQHF. In DNA, the CDR3 is TGTGCCAGCAGTGGATCGCGGGGGCAGCCCCAGCATTTT.

CDR3 nucleotide sequence: TGTGCCAGCAGGAGAAGGACTAGCGATGAGCAGTTCTTC. Translation: CASRRRTSDEQFF. V is TRBV7-9 and J is TRBJ2-1; TRBD2 agrees at 9 bases. Trimming cost V 6 bases and J 8 bases; bases outside gene matches: 5. Germline CDR1 SEHNR, CDR2 FQNEAQ (reference sequence). There are 13 residues in the CDR3.

This sequence joins TRBV30 and TRBJ1-1; D is perhaps TRBD1 (5 bases). Germline CDR1 and CDR2: GTSNPN and SVGIG (reference sequence). CDR3 length: 13 residues. The V end lost 1 base, the J end lost 7 bases, and 13 bases lay between the germline ends. The chain's CDR3 is CAWSGAGGGEAFF. CDR3 DNA: TGTGCCTGGAGTGGGGCAGGCGGGGGTGAAGCTTTCTTT.

This clone has a single count. This chain joins TRBV4-1 and TRBJ2-2, with D possibly matching TRBD1 (6 bases). Germline CDR1 is MGHRA and CDR2 is YSYEKL. V was pared by 3 bases and J by 1 base, with 12 bases between. There are 16 residues in the CDR3. As DNA, the CDR3 is TGCGCCAGCAGCCAGCCCCCGGACAGGAACACCGGGGAGCTGTTTTTT. Its translation is CASSQPPDRNTGELFF.

The chain links TRBV27 to TRBJ1-2, with 9 bases identical to TRBD1. With V trimmed by 5 bases and J by 5 bases, 6 bases remained unmatched. The length of the CDR3 is 14 residues. The V gene's germline CDR1 is MNHEY and CDR2 SMNVEV (reference sequence). The CDR3 here is CASSPRQGGYGYTF. The CDR3 DNA is TGTGCCAGCAGTCCCCGACAGGGGGGTTATGGCTACACCTTC.

The V gene is TRBV28, the J gene TRBJ2-3; 10 bases map to TRBD2. Germline V gene sequence: CDR1 MDHEN, CDR2 SYDVKM. The CDR3 covers 16 residues. The junction had 7 bases not matched to a gene; V was cut back by 3 bases and J by 4 bases. The DNA for the CDR3 is TGTGCCAGCAGTTTTCCTACTAGCGGGGATTCAGATACGCAGTATTTT. This gives the protein CASSFPTSGDSDTQYF.

The CDR3 DNA follows: TGTGCCACCAGCAGATCGGACAGGCTACTGTTTTTT. Its protein is CATSRSDRLLFF. The V gene is TRBV15, the J gene TRBJ1-4, with TRBD1 matching over 7 bases. In germline, CDR1 is LNHNV, CDR2 YYDKDF (reference sequence). The J segment lost 13 bases and the V segment lost 2 bases, leaving 4 bases of the junction unmatched. There are 12 residues in the CDR3.

In its sample, this clone was seen once. The chain is built from TRBV7-9 and TRBJ2-3, with TRBD2 as a possible D gene (5 bases). CDR3 length: 10 residues. V was clipped by 11 bases and J by 8 bases, with 11 bases between them. Germline assignment: CDR1 SEHNR and CDR2 FQNEAQ (reference sequence). The CDR3 sequence is CAGSAGTQYF. The DNA for the CDR3 is TGTGCCGGCTCGGCGGGTACGCAGTATTTT.

The gene calls are TRBV27 and TRBJ2-7; D is perhaps TRBD2 (6 bases). The CDR3 is 13 residues long. V lost 6 bases to trimming and J lost 3 bases, with 12 bases between them. CDR1 is MNHEY and CDR2 is SMNVEV in the germline V gene (reference sequence). The CDR3 region has the DNA TGTGCCAGCAGCCTAGCGTTACACTACGAGCAGTACTTC. It yields the protein CASSLALHYEQYF.

The chain recombines TRBV29-1 with TRBJ2-1; TRBD1 matches 7 bases. Trimming took 7 bases from V and 4 from J; bases not matched to a gene: 10. The CDR3 extends over 14 amino acids. Germline V gene data show CDR1 as SQVTM and CDR2 as ANQGSEA. Written as DNA, the CDR3 is TGCAGCGGCACCGGGACAGCGTTGTACAATGAGCAGTTCTTC. As protein: CSGTGTALYNEQFF.

The rearrangement joins TRBV29-1 to TRBJ1-1, with D tentatively TRBD1 (6 bases). This CDR3 spans 13 amino acids. V dropped 5 bases and J dropped 5 bases, with 15 bases sitting between them. The germline CDR1 and CDR2 sequences are SQVTM and ANQGSEA. The CDR3 bases are TGCAGCGTTTCACAGGGCCTTCCGACTGAAGCTTTCTTT. This codes for CSVSQGLPTEAFF.

This chain connects TRBV29-1 to TRBJ2-2; D gene uncertain. CDR3 length equals 12 residues. CDR1 SQVTM and CDR2 ANQGSEA come from the germline V gene. Trimming took off 2 bases at V and 6 bases at J, with 7 bases between the two ends. CDR3 in DNA: TGCAGCGTTGAACCCCTCCCCGGGGAGCTGTTTTTT. Protein: CSVEPLPGELFF.

The chain couples TRBV4-1 to TRBJ2-7; 7 bases agree with TRBD2. There are 16 residues in the CDR3. Germline-derived CDR1 and CDR2 are MGHRA and YSYEKL. V gave up 0 bases and J gave up 0 bases; unmatched junction bases: 5. The CDR3 sequence: CASSQESGISSYEQYF. CDR3 sequence (DNA): TGCGCCAGCAGCCAAGAAAGCGGGATCTCCTCCTACGAGCAGTACTTC.

The CDR3, as DNA: TGCGCCAGCAGCTTGGAAGGTCTGGGGGGGCCGGGAGATACGCAGTATTTT. Protein sequence: CASSLEGLGGPGDTQYF. The chain couples TRBV5-1 to TRBJ2-3; TRBD2 is a possible D gene (7 bases). Trimming cost V 0 bases and J 5 bases, with 19 bases left between them. The CDR3 has 17 residues. CDR1 SGHRS and CDR2 YFSETQ come from the germline V gene.

The chain links TRBV12-5 to TRBJ2-7, with 7 bases matching TRBD2. With V trimmed by 6 bases and J by 6 bases, 2 bases remained unmatched. CDR1 and CDR2 from the germline V gene are LGHNT and FRNRAP. The CDR3 length is 11 residues. The CDR3 reads CASGGGFEQYF. CDR3 coding DNA: TGTGCTAGTGGGGGGGGGTTCGAGCAGTACTTC.

The V call is TRBV6-6, the J call TRBJ2-1; TRBD2 aligns across 8 bases. The CDR3 sequence is 15 residues long. The V gene end was trimmed by 4 bases and the J gene end by 6 bases; junction bases not matched to a gene: 8. The germline gives CDR1 MNHNY, CDR2 SVGAGI (reference sequence). Written as DNA, the CDR3 is TGTGCCAGCAGTTCCACCGGGACTAGTTCCAATGAGCAGTTCTTC. As protein: CASSSTGTSSNEQFF.

The chain carries TRBV14 and TRBJ1-1, with a tentative D call TRBD1 (5 bases). CDR1 and CDR2 (germline): SGHDN, FVKESK. Trimming pared 0 bases from V and 5 bases from J, leaving 13 bases between. CDR3 length: 15 amino acids. The CDR3 is CASSQEAGGSTEAFF. CDR3 DNA: TGTGCCAGCAGCCAAGAGGCTGGGGGGTCGACTGAAGCTTTCTTT.

The chain carries TRBV7-6 and TRBJ2-1; TRBD2 is a possible D gene (5 bases). There are 15 residues in the CDR3. Germline V gene sequence: CDR1 SGHVS, CDR2 FNYEAQ. V lost 5 bases to trimming and J lost 0 bases, with 11 bases between them. The DNA for the CDR3 is TGTGCCAGCAGCGCGGGTCTAAGCTCCTACAATGAGCAGTTCTTC. Translation gives CASSAGLSSYNEQFF.